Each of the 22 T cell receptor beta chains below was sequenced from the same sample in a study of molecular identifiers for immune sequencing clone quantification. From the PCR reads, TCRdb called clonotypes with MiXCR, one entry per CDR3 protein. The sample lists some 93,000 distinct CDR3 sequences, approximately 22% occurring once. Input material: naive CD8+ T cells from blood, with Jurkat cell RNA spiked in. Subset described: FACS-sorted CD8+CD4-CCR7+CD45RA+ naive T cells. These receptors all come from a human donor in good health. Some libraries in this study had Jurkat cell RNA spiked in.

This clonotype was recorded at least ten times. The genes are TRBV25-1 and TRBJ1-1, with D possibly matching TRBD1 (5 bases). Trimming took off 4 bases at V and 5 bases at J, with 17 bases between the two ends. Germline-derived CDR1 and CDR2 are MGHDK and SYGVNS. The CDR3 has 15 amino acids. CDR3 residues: CASSARAGVDTEAFF. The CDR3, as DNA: TGTGCCAGCAGTGCCCGGGCGGGGGTTGATACTGAAGCTTTCTTT.

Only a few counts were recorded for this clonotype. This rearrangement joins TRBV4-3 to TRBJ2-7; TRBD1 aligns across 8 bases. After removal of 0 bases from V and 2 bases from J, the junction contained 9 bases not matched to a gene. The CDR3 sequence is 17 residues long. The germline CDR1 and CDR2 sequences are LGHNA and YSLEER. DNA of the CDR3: TGCGCCAGCAGCCAAGACTCTCAGGGGGCGAGGGCCTACGAGCAGTACTTC. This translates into CASSQDSQGARAYEQYF.

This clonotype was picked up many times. For the CDR3, the DNA is TGTGCCAGCAACCCGGGACACCCCACAGATACGCAGTATTTT. Amino acids: CASNPGHPTDTQYF. The V call is TRBV12-3 or TRBV12-4, the J call TRBJ2-3, with a weak D call TRBD1 (6 bases). The CDR3 has 14 amino acids. V was pared by 7 bases and J by 2 bases, with 13 bases between.

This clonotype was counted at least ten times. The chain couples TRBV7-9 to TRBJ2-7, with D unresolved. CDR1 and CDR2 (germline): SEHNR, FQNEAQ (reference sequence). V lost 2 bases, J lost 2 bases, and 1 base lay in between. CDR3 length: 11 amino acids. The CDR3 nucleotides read TGTGCCAGCAGCTTAACCTACGAGCAGTACTTC. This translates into CASSLTYEQYF.

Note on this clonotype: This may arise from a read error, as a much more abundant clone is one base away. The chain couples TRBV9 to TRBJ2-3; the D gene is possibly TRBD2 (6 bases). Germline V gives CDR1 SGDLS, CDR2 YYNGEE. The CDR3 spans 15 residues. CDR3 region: CASGVEASGTDTQYF. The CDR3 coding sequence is TGTGCCAGCGGCGTAGAGGCTAGCGGCACAGATACGCAGTATTTT.

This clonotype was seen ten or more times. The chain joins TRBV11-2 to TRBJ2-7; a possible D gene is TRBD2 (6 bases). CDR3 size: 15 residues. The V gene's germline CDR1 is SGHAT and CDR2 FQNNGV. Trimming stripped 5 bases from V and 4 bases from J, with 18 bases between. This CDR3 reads CASSTFAGTAYEQYF. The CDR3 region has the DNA TGTGCCAGCAGCACCTTTGCCGGGACTGCATACGAGCAGTACTTC.

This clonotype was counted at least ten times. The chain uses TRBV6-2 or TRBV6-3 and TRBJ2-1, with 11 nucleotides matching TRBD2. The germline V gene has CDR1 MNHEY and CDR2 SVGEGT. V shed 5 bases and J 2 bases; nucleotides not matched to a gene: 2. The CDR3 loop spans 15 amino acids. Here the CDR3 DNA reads TGTGCCAGCAGTGATAGCGGGGGGGCCTACAATGAGCAGTTCTTC. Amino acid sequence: CASSDSGGAYNEQFF.

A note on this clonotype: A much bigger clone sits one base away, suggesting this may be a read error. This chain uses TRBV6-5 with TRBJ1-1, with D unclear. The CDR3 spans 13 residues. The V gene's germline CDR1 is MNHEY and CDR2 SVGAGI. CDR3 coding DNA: TGTGCCGGCAGTTACCGCAGGAACACTGAAGCTTTCTTT. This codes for CAGSYRRNTEAFF.

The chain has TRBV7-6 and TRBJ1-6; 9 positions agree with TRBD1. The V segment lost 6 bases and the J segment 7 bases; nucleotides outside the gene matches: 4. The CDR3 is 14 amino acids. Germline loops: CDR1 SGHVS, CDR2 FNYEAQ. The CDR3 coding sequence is TGTGCCAGCAGGCCGGGACAGGGCAATTCACCCCTCCACTTT. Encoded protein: CASRPGQGNSPLHF.

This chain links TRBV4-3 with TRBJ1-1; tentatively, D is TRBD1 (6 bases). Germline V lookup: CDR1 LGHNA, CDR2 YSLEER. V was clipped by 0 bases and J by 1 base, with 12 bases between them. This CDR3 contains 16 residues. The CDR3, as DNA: TGCGCCAGCAGCCAAGAAGGCCCCAGGGGGAACACTGAAGCTTTCTTT. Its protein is CASSQEGPRGNTEAFF.

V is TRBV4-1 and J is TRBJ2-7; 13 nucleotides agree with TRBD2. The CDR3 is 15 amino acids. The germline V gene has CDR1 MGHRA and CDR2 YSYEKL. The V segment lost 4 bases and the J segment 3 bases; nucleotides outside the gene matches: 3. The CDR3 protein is CASSPTSGGNYEQYF. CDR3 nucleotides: TGCGCCAGCAGCCCGACTAGCGGGGGGAACTACGAGCAGTACTTC.

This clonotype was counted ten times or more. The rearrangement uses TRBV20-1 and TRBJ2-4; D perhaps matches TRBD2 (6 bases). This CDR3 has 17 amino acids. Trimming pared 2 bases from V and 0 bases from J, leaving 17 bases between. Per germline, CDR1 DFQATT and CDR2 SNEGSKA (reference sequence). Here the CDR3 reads CSARPIAELIAKNIQYF. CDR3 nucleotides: TGCAGTGCTAGACCGATAGCGGAGCTAATAGCCAAAAACATTCAGTACTTC.

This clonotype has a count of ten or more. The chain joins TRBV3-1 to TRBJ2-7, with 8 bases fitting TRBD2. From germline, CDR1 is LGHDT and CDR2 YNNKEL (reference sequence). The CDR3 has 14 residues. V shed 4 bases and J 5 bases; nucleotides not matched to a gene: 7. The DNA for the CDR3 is TGTGCCAGCAGCCTCCCGCGGACTAGCAACGAGCAGTACTTC. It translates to CASSLPRTSNEQYF.

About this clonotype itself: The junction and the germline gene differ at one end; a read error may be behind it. The CDR3 reads CASRIDGAEQFF. CDR3 DNA: TGTGCCAGTAGGATAGACGGCGCTGAGCAGTTCTTC. This chain connects TRBV19 to TRBJ2-1; D gene ambiguous. Germline loops: CDR1 LNHDA, CDR2 SQIVND (reference sequence). This CDR3 region has 12 residues.

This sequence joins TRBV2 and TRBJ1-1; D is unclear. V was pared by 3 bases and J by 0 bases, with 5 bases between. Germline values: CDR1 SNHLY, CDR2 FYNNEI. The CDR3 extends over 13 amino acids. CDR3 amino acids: CASSETLNTEAFF. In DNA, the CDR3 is TGTGCCAGCAGTGAGACCCTGAACACTGAAGCTTTCTTT.

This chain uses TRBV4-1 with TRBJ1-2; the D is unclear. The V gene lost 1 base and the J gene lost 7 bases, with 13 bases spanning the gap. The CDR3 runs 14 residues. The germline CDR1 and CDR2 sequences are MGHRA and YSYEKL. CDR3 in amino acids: CASSQGSLAPGYTF. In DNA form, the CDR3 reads TGCGCCAGCAGCCAAGGTTCTCTGGCCCCTGGCTACACCTTC.

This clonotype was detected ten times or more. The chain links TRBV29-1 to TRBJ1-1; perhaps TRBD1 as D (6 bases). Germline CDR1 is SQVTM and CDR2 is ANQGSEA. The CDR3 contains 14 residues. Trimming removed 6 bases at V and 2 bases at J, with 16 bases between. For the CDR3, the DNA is TGCAGCGTCTCGACCGGACAGTTAAACACTGAAGCTTTCTTT. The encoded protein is CSVSTGQLNTEAFF.

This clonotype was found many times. The CDR3 region is CASSHSGDTQYF. For the CDR3, the DNA is TGTGCCAGCAGCCATAGCGGAGATACGCAGTATTTT. This chain uses TRBV7-6 with TRBJ2-3; D is perhaps TRBD2 (6 bases). Germline V gene sequence: CDR1 SGHVS, CDR2 FNYEAQ. There are 12 residues in the CDR3. V was clipped by 5 bases and J by 5 bases, with 8 bases between them.

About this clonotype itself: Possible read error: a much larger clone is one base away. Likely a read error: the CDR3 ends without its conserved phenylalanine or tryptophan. The CDR3, as DNA: TGTGCCAGCAGTTTTGGTCCAGAACCCGGGGAGCTGTTTTCT. It specifies CASSFGPEPGELFS. This chain links TRBV27 with TRBJ2-2; D ambiguous. The CDR3 runs to 14 residues. Trimming stripped 3 bases from V and 6 bases from J, with 11 bases between. CDR1 is MNHEY and CDR2 is SMNVEV in the germline V gene (reference sequence).

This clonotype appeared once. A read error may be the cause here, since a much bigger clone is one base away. The CDR3 region is CASSLAQAGTEAFF. The CDR3 bases are TGTGCCAGCAGTTTAGCTCAGGCCGGGACAGAGGCTTTCTTT. The chain links TRBV12-3 or TRBV12-4 to TRBJ1-1; 7 bases are a match to TRBD1. This CDR3 has 14 amino acids. With V trimmed by 0 bases and J by 11 bases, 9 bases remained unmatched.

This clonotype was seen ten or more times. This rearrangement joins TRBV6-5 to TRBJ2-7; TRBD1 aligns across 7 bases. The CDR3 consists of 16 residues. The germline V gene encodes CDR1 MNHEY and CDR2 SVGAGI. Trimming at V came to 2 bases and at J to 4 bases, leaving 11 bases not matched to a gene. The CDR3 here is CASSYPRQGDEYEQYF. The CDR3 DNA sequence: TGTGCCAGCAGTTACCCCCGGCAGGGGGACGAATACGAGCAGTACTTC.

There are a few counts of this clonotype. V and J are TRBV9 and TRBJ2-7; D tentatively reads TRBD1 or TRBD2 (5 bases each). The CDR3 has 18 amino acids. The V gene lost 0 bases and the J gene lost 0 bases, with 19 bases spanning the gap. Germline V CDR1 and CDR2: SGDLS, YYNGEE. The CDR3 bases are TGTGCCAGCAGCGTAGTTTCGGGCCGAGGGGCGAGCTCCTACGAGCAGTACTTC. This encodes CASSVVSGRGASSYEQYF.